A selection of T cell receptor beta chains follows, all from one sample in a study of post-analysis software for immune sequencing data. TCRdb re-called the PCR reads with MiXCR, one entry per CDR3 protein. Seen here are about 460,000 distinct CDR3 sequences, roughly 45% observed once, and the top ten hold roughly 12%. Specimen: blood. Receptors were obtained from a girl aged 10 to 17 with multiple sclerosis. Each CDR3 is given with its conserved first and last residue. The order of the fields is D gene, J gene, clone size, V gene, CDR3 protein, CDR3 DNA. The D gene is left open where the match is weak. Clone size is given for some rows only: seen once, a few or many times, or a class if the clone is expanded.

>TRBD1|TRBJ2-7|.|TRBV25-1
CASSDWDRGGEQYF
TGTGCCAGCAGTGATTGGGACAGGGGAGGCGAGCAGTACTTC
>.|TRBJ2-5|few|TRBV6-1
CASSVGAGSSETQYF
TGTGCCAGCAGTGTGGGTGCGGGAAGTTCGGAGACCCAGTACTTC
>.|TRBJ2-3|few|TRBV4-2
CASSQDLIAVRTDTQYF
TGTGCCAGCAGCCAAGATCTAATAGCGGTTCGCACAGATACGCAGTATTTT
>TRBD1|TRBJ2-5|few|TRBV27
CASSLRDRETQYF
TGTGCCAGCAGTTTAAGGGACAGGGAGACCCAGTACTTC
>TRBD2|TRBJ2-1|.|TRBV7-8
CASSLGLAARNNEQFF
TGTGCCAGCAGCTTAGGGCTAGCGGCTAGAAACAATGAGCAGTTCTTC
>TRBD2|TRBJ2-1|.|TRBV2
CASRPRTSGFNNEQFF
TGTGCCAGCAGACCCAGGACTAGCGGGTTTAACAATGAGCAGTTCTTC
>.|TRBJ2-3|few|TRBV15
CATSRAGGPDTQYF
TGTGCCACCAGCAGAGCTGGCGGCCCAGATACGCAGTATTTT
>TRBD1|TRBJ2-1|few|TRBV20-1
CSADLYDRANEQFF
TGCAGTGCTGACCTCTATGACAGGGCCAATGAGCAGTTCTTC
>TRBD1|TRBJ1-4|.|TRBV25-1
CASSDDRGDNEKLFF
TGTGCCAGCAGTGACGACAGGGGAGATAATGAAAAACTGTTTTTT
>TRBD2|TRBJ2-3|.|TRBV14
CASSLGLAGEVDTQYF
TGTGCCAGCAGCCTGGGACTAGCGGGAGAAGTAGATACGCAGTATTTT
>.|TRBJ2-1|.|TRBV28
CASSLVPLNEQFF
TGTGCCAGCAGTTTAGTGCCTCTCAATGAGCAGTTCTTC
>TRBD2|TRBJ2-7|.|TRBV28
CASSFLTSGRSYEQYF
TGTGCCAGCAGTTTCCTGACTAGCGGGCGCTCCTACGAGCAGTACTTC
>TRBD2|TRBJ2-1|.|TRBV4-1
CASSQDGSLERELDERFF
TGCGCCAGCAGCCAAGATGGGTCCCTTGAGCGGGAGCTCGATGAGCGGTTCTTC
>.|TRBJ1-2|few|TRBV28
CASSPAGGYGYTF
TGTGCCAGCAGTCCGGCTGGGGGGTATGGCTACACCTTC
>.|TRBJ1-2|.|TRBV28
CASSFVEAERYTF
TGTGCCAGCAGTTTTGTTGAAGCCGAGAGATACACCTTC
>TRBD2|TRBJ2-1|.|TRBV7-2
CASSSLAGASHNEQFF
TGTGCCAGCAGCTCACTAGCGGGAGCCTCCCACAATGAGCAGTTCTTC
>TRBD1|TRBJ1-2|.|TRBV9
CASSVGGMSGGIYGYTF
TGTGCCAGCAGCGTAGGCGGCATGTCAGGGGGCATCTATGGCTACACCTTC
>.|TRBJ1-2|.|TRBV29-1
CSVEDRQSGGNYGYTF
TGCAGCGTTGAAGATCGACAGTCGGGCGGGAACTATGGCTACACCTTC
>TRBD2|TRBJ2-7|.|TRBV28
CASSRTTTSGISYEQYF
TGTGCCAGCAGCAGGACCACGACTAGCGGAATCTCCTACGAGCAGTACTTC
>TRBD1|TRBJ1-2|.|TRBV28
CASSIRDRGLANYGYTF
TGTGCCAGCAGTATCCGGGACAGGGGGCTGGCTAACTATGGCTACACCTTC